One and the same sample provided the 30 T cell receptor beta chains below, sequenced in a study of blood T cell repertoires in COVID-19. Some clones are missing from TCRdb's copy, which holds only in-frame ones; the method was immunoSEQ multiplex PCR. This table has about 69,000 clones, over 75% appearing once. Material for sequencing was peripheral blood. Source of these receptors: a woman aged 18-29 years with acute or convalescent COVID-19.

In its sample, this clone was seen once. The rearrangement joins TRBV19 to TRBJ2-1; 9 bases fit TRBD2. CDR3 length equals 15 residues. The V segment lost 3 bases and the J segment 7 bases; nucleotides outside the gene matches: 7. Germline V gene data show CDR1 as LNHDA and CDR2 as SQIVND (reference sequence). The CDR3 reads CASSIPGLATNEQFF. The CDR3, as DNA: TGTGCCAGTAGTATCCCGGGACTAGCAACGAATGAGCAGTTCTTC. The full variable domain, its missing parts supplied by reference TRBV19 and TRBJ2-1, is DGGITQSPKYLFRKEGQNVTLSCEQNLNHDAMYWYRQDPGQGLRLIYYSQIVNDFQKGDIAEGYSVSREKKESFPLTVTSAQKNPTAFYLCASSIPGLATNEQFFGPGTRLTVL.

The rearrangement joins TRBV3-1 (or the pseudogene TRBV3-2) to TRBJ2-2; 11 bases map to TRBD2. V was pared by 1 base and J by 1 base, with 5 bases of the junction left unmatched. This CDR3 is 18 amino acids long. The germline V gene has CDR1 LGHDT and CDR2 YNNKEL (reference sequence). The CDR3 region is CASSQGWLAGGNTGELFF. The DNA for the CDR3 is TGTGCCAGCAGCCAAGGGTGGCTAGCGGGAGGGAACACCGGGGAGCTGTTTTTT.

The chain couples TRBV18 to TRBJ1-2, with D possibly matching TRBD1 (5 bases). In germline, CDR1 is KGHSH, CDR2 LQKENI. This CDR3 is built from 12 residues. Trimming removed 1 base at V and 8 bases at J, with 8 bases between. CDR3 region: CASSPRSGGYTF. The CDR3 bases are TGTGCCAGCTCACCACGGTCAGGGGGCTACACCTTC. Full variable domain (outside the CDR3, taken from reference TRBV18 and TRBJ1-2): NAGVMQNPRHLVRRRGQEARLRCSPMKGHSHVYWYRQLPEEGLKFMVYLQKENIIDESGMPKERFSAEFPKEGPSILRIQQVVRGDSAAYFCASSPRSGGYTFGSGTRLTVV.

The rearrangement links TRBV18 to TRBJ2-4, with 7 bases fitting TRBD1. Per the germline V gene, CDR1 is KGHSH and CDR2 is LQKENI. V trimming: 2 bases; J trimming: 0 bases; junction bases outside the gene matches: 7. The CDR3 extends over 17 amino acids. The CDR3 spells CASSPWVRGQAKNIQYF. Here the CDR3 DNA reads TGTGCCAGCTCACCATGGGTTAGGGGGCAAGCCAAAAACATTCAGTACTTC.

This chain connects TRBV7-9 to TRBJ2-1; 9 nucleotides agree with TRBD2. J lost 7 bases, V lost 3 bases, and 7 bases had no gene match. The CDR3 covers 15 residues. Germline V CDR1 and CDR2: SEHNR, FQNEAQ (reference sequence). CDR3 in DNA: TGTGCCAGCAGCTTGTTTGGGACTAGCTCTAATGAGCAGTTCTTC. Its translation: CASSLFGTSSNEQFF.

This rearrangement joins TRBV25-1 to TRBJ1-5; D gene unclear. V lost 3 bases and J 4 bases, leaving 7 bases between the germline ends. Per the germline V gene, CDR1 is MGHDK and CDR2 is SYGVNS. The CDR3 covers 13 residues. The CDR3 here is CASSDRENQPQHF. CDR3 coding DNA: TGTGCCAGCAGTGACCGGGAAAATCAGCCCCAGCATTTT. Variable domain in full (rest from reference TRBV25-1 and TRBJ1-5): EADIYQTPRYLVIGTGKKITLECSQTMGHDKMYWYQQDPGMELHLIHYSYGVNSTEKGDLSSESTVSRIRTEHFPLTLESARPSHTSQYLCASSDRENQPQHFGDGTRLSIL.

The rearrangement uses TRBV6-1 and TRBJ2-1, with 11 bases matching TRBD2. Germline V CDR1 and CDR2: MNHNS, SASEGT. J was trimmed by 0 bases and V by 3 bases; bases with no gene match: 13. The CDR3 is 20 residues long. CDR3 sequence reads: CASSDIGLAGIVHSYNEQFF. The CDR3 DNA reads as TGTGCCAGCAGTGACATTGGACTAGCGGGTATCGTTCACTCCTACAATGAGCAGTTCTTC.

The gene calls are TRBV18 and TRBJ1-2, with D possibly being TRBD1 (5 bases). Trimming stripped 0 bases from V and 2 bases from J, with 10 bases between. The CDR3 spans 15 residues. Germline lookup yields CDR1 KGHSH and CDR2 LQKENI. CDR3 residues: CASSPPSGGNYGYTF. CDR3 in DNA: TGTGCCAGCTCACCACCATCCGGGGGGAACTATGGCTACACCTTC.

This clone is a singleton in its sample. DNA of the CDR3: TGTGCCTGGAGTATTATGAACACTGAAGCTTTCTTT. It yields the protein CAWSIMNTEAFF. V gene TRBV30 combines with J gene TRBJ1-1; no clear D gene. V gave up 2 bases and J gave up 0 bases, with 4 bases separating them. The V gene's germline CDR1 is GTSNPN and CDR2 SVGIG (reference sequence). The CDR3 covers 12 residues.

The rearrangement links TRBV19 to TRBJ1-1; TRBD1 matches 12 bases. Germline V gene sequence: CDR1 LNHDA, CDR2 SQIVND (reference sequence). Trimming cost V 3 bases and J 10 bases; bases outside gene matches: 9. The CDR3 is 15 residues long. The CDR3 region is CASSMEGQGAIRAFF. In DNA, the CDR3 is TGTGCCAGTAGTATGGAGGGACAGGGGGCGATTCGAGCTTTCTTT.

The chain couples TRBV4-3 to TRBJ1-1, with D tentatively TRBD1 (6 bases). V was trimmed by 1 base and J by 1 base, leaving 13 bases between them. Germline values: CDR1 LGHNA, CDR2 YSLEER. The CDR3 runs to 16 residues. The CDR3 nucleotides read TGCGCCAGCAGCCAAGGGACAGCGAGACCGAACACTGAAGCTTTCTTT. Translated: CASSQGTARPNTEAFF.

In DNA, the CDR3 is TGCGCCAGCAGCCAAGAGGGACTAGCGGGAGCCGGGGAGCTGTTTTTT. Translating it yields CASSQEGLAGAGELFF. The V call is TRBV4-1, the J call TRBJ2-2; 14 bases fit TRBD2. Germline V gene sequence: CDR1 MGHRA, CDR2 YSYEKL. After removal of 0 bases from V and 6 bases from J, the junction contained 0 bases not matched to a gene. There are 16 residues in the CDR3.

The chain recombines TRBV11-2 with TRBJ2-7; 9 bases are shared with TRBD1. CDR1 is SGHAT, CDR2 FQNNGV, per germline. The CDR3 consists of 15 residues. Losses at the gene ends were 5 bases for V and 0 bases for J; bases not matched to a gene: 5. The CDR3 DNA is TGTGCCAGCAGCCCCGGACAGGGGAGCTCCTACGAGCAGTACTTC. It translates to CASSPGQGSSYEQYF.

The chain joins TRBV3-1 (or the pseudogene TRBV3-2) to TRBJ2-1, with no clear D. The length of the CDR3 is 12 residues. V gave up 6 bases and J gave up 3 bases, with 6 bases separating them. Germline CDR1 is LGHDT and CDR2 is YNNKEL (reference sequence). In nucleotides, the CDR3 is TGTGCCAGCAGTCAGGACTACAATGAGCAGTTCTTC. This codes for CASSQDYNEQFF.

The chain uses TRBV7-8 and TRBJ2-2, with D hard to call. The V gene's germline CDR1 is SGHVS and CDR2 FQNEAQ. The V gene lost 2 bases and the J gene lost 6 bases, with 7 bases spanning the gap. The CDR3 is 13 amino acids. The CDR3 loop is CASSLRVSGELFF. CDR3 nucleotide sequence: TGTGCCAGCAGCTTACGAGTTTCCGGGGAGCTGTTTTTT. Filled out from reference TRBV7-8 and TRBJ2-2, the complete variable domain reads GAGVSQSPRYKVAKRGQDVALRCDPISGHVSLFWYQQALGQGPEFLTYFQNEAQLDKSGLPSDRFFAERPEGSVSTLKIQRTQQEDSAVYLCASSLRVSGELFFGEGSRLTVL.

The chain recombines TRBV7-8 with TRBJ1-5; 10 bases line up with TRBD1. This CDR3 has 14 residues. The V gene's germline CDR1 is SGHVS and CDR2 FQNEAQ. J gave up 6 bases and V 6 bases, and 5 bases lay outside the gene matches. In DNA form, the CDR3 reads TGTGCCAGCAGTACCGACAGGGGGCGTCAGCCCCAGCATTTT. It codes for CASSTDRGRQPQHF. The full variable domain, its missing parts supplied by reference TRBV7-8 and TRBJ1-5, is GAGVSQSPRYKVAKRGQDVALRCDPISGHVSLFWYQQALGQGPEFLTYFQNEAQLDKSGLPSDRFFAERPEGSVSTLKIQRTQQEDSAVYLCASSTDRGRQPQHFGDGTRLSIL.

The chain is built from TRBV6-5 and TRBJ2-3; 10 bases map to TRBD1. Germline assignment: CDR1 MNHEY and CDR2 SVGAGI. This CDR3 spans 15 amino acids. V lost 5 bases to trimming and J lost 4 bases; unmatched junction nucleotides: 6. The CDR3: CASSQPGQGPDTQYF. For the CDR3, the DNA is TGTGCCAGCAGTCAACCGGGACAGGGGCCAGATACGCAGTATTTT.

This chain uses TRBV6-2 or TRBV6-3 with TRBJ2-7, with TRBD2 matching over 11 bases. The CDR3 has 15 amino acids. Germline V gene sequence: CDR1 MNHEY, CDR2 SVGEGT. Germline trimming cut 2 bases from V and 4 bases from J; bases unmatched to any gene: 4. CDR3 bases: TGTGCCAGCAGTTACAGGACTAGCGGGCTGTACGAGCAGTACTTC. Translated, it gives CASSYRTSGLYEQYF.

The chain uses TRBV28 and TRBJ1-2; a weak D match, TRBD1 (5 bases). In germline, CDR1 is MDHEN, CDR2 SYDVKM. The germline V and J ends were trimmed by 5 bases and 1 base, with 20 bases remaining between them. The CDR3 is made up of 17 amino acids. The DNA of the CDR3 is TGTGCCAGCAGTAACCCGGACATAACTTCGATTAACTATGGCTACACCTTC. Encoded protein: CASSNPDITSINYGYTF.

This clone came up once. The V gene is TRBV7-2, the J gene TRBJ1-2; 8 nucleotides match TRBD1. This CDR3 is built from 16 residues. V lost 4 bases, J lost 3 bases, and 10 bases stayed unmatched. Germline CDR1 SGHTA, CDR2 FQGNSA. For the CDR3, the DNA is TGTGCCAGCAGCTCCCGACCGGGGACAGGACACTATGGCTACACCTTC. Residues: CASSSRPGTGHYGYTF.

V usage is TRBV3-1 (or the pseudogene TRBV3-2) and J usage is TRBJ2-1; 7 nucleotides align to TRBD1. The V and J ends lost 1 base and 8 bases, in that order; junction bases with no gene match: 11. This CDR3 is 16 amino acids long. From germline, CDR1 is LGHDT and CDR2 YNNKEL (reference sequence). CDR3 in amino acids: CASSQGRDRAVYEQFF. DNA of the CDR3: TGTGCCAGCAGCCAAGGTAGAGACAGGGCAGTCTATGAGCAGTTCTTC.

This clone was counted a single time. The chain employs TRBV29-1 and TRBJ1-6, with D perhaps TRBD1 (5 bases). Germline-derived CDR1 and CDR2 are SQVTM and ANQGSEA. Trimming took 4 bases from V and 7 from J, leaving 14 bases between them. CDR3 length: 14 amino acids. Written as DNA, the CDR3 is TGCAGCGTTGTTTTGAGGACACTAAATTCACCCCTCCACTTT. Translating gives CSVVLRTLNSPLHF.

The chain carries TRBV14 and TRBJ1-1, with D unresolved. This CDR3 is 13 amino acids long. V was pared by 1 base and J by 1 base, with 4 bases between. CDR1 is SGHDN, CDR2 FVKESK, per germline. The CDR3 DNA reads as TGTGCCAGCAGCCAAGGACAGAACACTGAAGCTTTCTTT. It yields the protein CASSQGQNTEAFF.

This sequence joins TRBV2 and TRBJ1-2, with 9 bases identical to TRBD1. Germline V gene data show CDR1 as SNHLY and CDR2 as FYNNEI. J gave up 5 bases and V 1 base, and 5 bases lay outside the gene matches. This CDR3 has 15 amino acids. The CDR3 sequence: CASSEEGTGFYGYTF. The CDR3 nucleotides are TGTGCCAGCAGTGAAGAAGGGACAGGGTTTTATGGCTACACCTTC.

The chain has TRBV5-4 and TRBJ2-1; possibly TRBD2 for D (5 bases). The germline CDR1 and CDR2 sequences are SGHNT and YYREEE (reference sequence). The CDR3 covers 15 residues. V gave up 1 base and J gave up 0 bases, with 8 bases separating them. This CDR3 is CASSLRGSSYNEQFF. In nucleotides, the CDR3 is TGTGCCAGCAGCTTGCGAGGGAGCTCCTACAATGAGCAGTTCTTC.

A single count supports this clone. The J gene is TRBJ2-1, the V gene TRBV6-5; TRBD1 matches at 11 bases. The V gene's germline CDR1 is MNHEY and CDR2 SVGAGI. CDR3 length: 15 residues. The V gene end was trimmed by 6 bases and the J gene end by 9 bases; junction bases not matched to a gene: 10. The CDR3 spells CASRTWDRGAREQFF. CDR3 nucleotides: TGTGCCAGCAGAACATGGGACAGGGGGGCTCGTGAGCAGTTCTTC.

The chain employs TRBV5-1 and TRBJ2-5; 14 nucleotides align to TRBD2. Germline CDR1 SGHRS, CDR2 YFSETQ. V gave up 4 bases and J gave up 3 bases; unmatched junction bases: 5. This CDR3 has 16 residues. CDR3 bases: TGCGCCAGCAGCGGAACGACTAGCGGGGGGGAAGAGACCCAGTACTTC. It translates to CASSGTTSGGEETQYF.

This chain uses TRBV11-2 with TRBJ2-7, with 7 bases identical to TRBD1. The CDR3 consists of 17 residues. Germline lookup yields CDR1 SGHAT and CDR2 FQNNGV. V shed 5 bases and J 4 bases; nucleotides not matched to a gene: 17. The chain's CDR3 is CASSTNPPGQTTYEQYF. The CDR3 DNA follows: TGTGCCAGCAGCACAAATCCCCCGGGACAGACTACTTACGAGCAGTACTTC. Using reference TRBV11-2 and TRBJ2-7 for the parts outside the CDR3, the full variable domain is EAGVAQSPRYKIIEKRQSVAFWCNPISGHATLYWYQQILGQGPKLLIQFQNNGVVDDSQLPKDRFSAERLKGVDSTLKIQPAKLEDSAVYLCASSTNPPGQTTYEQYFGPGTRLTVT.

The chain is built from TRBV11-2 and TRBJ1-1, with 9 bases that match TRBD1. Per germline, CDR1 SGHAT and CDR2 FQNNGV. This CDR3 contains 14 residues. Unmatched junction bases numbered 6, after V lost 5 bases and J lost 5 bases. CDR3 DNA: TGTGCCAGCAGCAGCGGACAGGGGCGGACTGAAGCTTTCTTT. It yields the protein CASSSGQGRTEAFF. Using reference TRBV11-2 and TRBJ1-1 for the parts outside the CDR3, the full variable domain is EAGVAQSPRYKIIEKRQSVAFWCNPISGHATLYWYQQILGQGPKLLIQFQNNGVVDDSQLPKDRFSAERLKGVDSTLKIQPAKLEDSAVYLCASSSGQGRTEAFFGQGTRLTVV.

The gene calls are TRBV5-1 and TRBJ2-2, with 8 nucleotides matching TRBD1. Germline CDR1 is SGHRS and CDR2 is YFSETQ. V lost 1 base and J lost 5; bases outside the gene matches: 13. The CDR3 extends over 18 amino acids. The CDR3 bases are TGCGCCAGCAGCTTGCGGGTCAGGGGGCCGGTAGAGACCGGGGAGCTGTTTTTT. It encodes CASSLRVRGPVETGELFF. The variable domain in full, completed from reference TRBV5-1 and TRBJ2-2, reads KAGVTQTPRYLIKTRGQQVTLSCSPISGHRSVSWYQQTPGQGLQFLFEYFSETQRNKGNFPGRFSGRQFSNSRSEMNVSTLELGDSALYLCASSLRVRGPVETGELFFGEGSRLTVL.